Shown below are 12 T cell receptor beta chains from a single sample sequenced in a study of T cells after yellow fever vaccination. One entry per CDR3 protein results from TCRdb running MiXCR on the 5' RACE reads. The sample shows some 350,000 distinct CDR3 sequences, 4.1% of them seen only once. Sequenced material: PBMCs, taken 5 days after the yellow fever booster vaccination. The origin of the receptors is a man younger than 35 who received the YFV17D yellow fever vaccine.

This clonotype turned up a few times. This chain joins TRBV27 and TRBJ2-1; D possibly corresponds to TRBD2 (6 bases). V was pared by 1 base and J by 8 bases, with 24 bases between. Per germline, CDR1 MNHEY and CDR2 SMNVEV (reference sequence). The CDR3 loop spans 18 amino acids. This CDR3 is CASSLYISGGAGSDEQFF. The CDR3 bases are TGTGCCAGCAGTTTATATATCTCAGGAGGGGCAGGGAGCGATGAGCAGTTCTTC.

This clonotype was seen repeatedly, ten times or more. The chain recombines TRBV7-3 with TRBJ1-5; maybe TRBD1 (6 bases). The CDR3 totals 15 residues. V shed 5 bases and J shed 5 bases, with 16 bases lying between them. From germline, CDR1 is SGHTA and CDR2 FQGTGA. CDR3 residues: CASSPPGHTYQPQHF. The CDR3 DNA follows: TGTGCCAGCAGCCCCCCGGGACACACATATCAGCCCCAGCATTTT.

This clonotype has at least ten counts. The rearrangement uses TRBV18 and TRBJ1-2; 7 nucleotides line up with TRBD1. Germline CDR1 KGHSH, CDR2 LQKENI. V lost 3 bases, J lost 6 bases, and 4 bases stayed unmatched. The CDR3 is 13 residues long. The CDR3 spells CASSPYQGDGYTF. For the CDR3, the DNA is TGTGCCAGCTCACCGTACCAGGGGGATGGCTACACCTTC.

The chain uses TRBV28 and TRBJ2-5; 9 nucleotides match TRBD2. The length of the CDR3 is 15 residues. Trimming removed 3 bases from V and 4 bases from J; junction bases left unmatched: 6. Germline V CDR1 and CDR2: MDHEN, SYDVKM. The CDR3 coding sequence is TGTGCCAGCAGTTTCGGCGGGGGGGCCGCAGAGACCCAGTACTTC. Translation gives CASSFGGGAAETQYF.

Ten or more counts support this clonotype. The chain combines TRBV18 with TRBJ2-1; perhaps TRBD2 as D (6 bases). V was clipped by 3 bases and J by 7 bases, with 10 bases between them. CDR1 is KGHSH, CDR2 LQKENI, per germline. This CDR3 has 13 amino acids. This chain's CDR3 is CASSPGSGNEQFF. CDR3 nucleotide sequence: TGTGCCAGCTCACCTGGGAGCGGGAATGAGCAGTTCTTC.

The gene calls are TRBV7-3 and TRBJ2-2; TRBD2 matches 8 bases. Germline V gives CDR1 SGHTA, CDR2 FQGTGA. Trimming removed 5 bases from V and 5 bases from J; junction bases left unmatched: 13. The CDR3 runs 17 residues. The CDR3 DNA is TGTGCCAGCAGCCCCTGGGCTAGCGGGTCTGAGACCGGGGAGCTGTTTTTT. Residues: CASSPWASGSETGELFF.

This chain links TRBV6-1 with TRBJ2-7, with D tentatively TRBD2 (5 bases). V lost 6 bases and J 0 bases, leaving 12 bases between the germline ends. CDR1 is MNHNS and CDR2 is SASEGT in the germline V gene. This CDR3 comprises 14 residues. CDR3 sequence: CASRRSASSYEQYF. The CDR3 DNA sequence: TGTGCCAGCAGGCGTAGCGCCAGCTCCTACGAGCAGTACTTC.

This clonotype was found a few times. The chain has TRBV18 and TRBJ2-7; 11 nucleotides line up with TRBD1. CDR3 length equals 15 residues. Germline V gives CDR1 KGHSH, CDR2 LQKENI. The trim removed 3 bases at V and 1 base at J, leaving 2 bases unmatched. This CDR3 is CASSPGQGGSYEQYV. DNA for the CDR3: TGTGCCAGCTCACCGGGACAGGGGGGGTCCTACGAGCAGTACGTC.

The chain has TRBV7-3 and TRBJ1-5; 7 bases are shared with TRBD1. Germline V CDR1 and CDR2: SGHTA, FQGTGA. The CDR3 is made up of 16 amino acids. V dropped 3 bases and J dropped 6; count of bases not matched to a gene: 11. Written as DNA, the CDR3 is TGTGCCAGCAGCTTTCCCCCGGGACAGTCCCGTCAGCCCCAGCATTTT. Its protein product is CASSFPPGQSRQPQHF.

This clonotype was observed a handful of times. This chain uses TRBV5-4 with TRBJ1-5; D is undetermined. Trimming left V 2 bases short and J 4 bases short, with 10 bases between. Germline loops: CDR1 SGHNT, CDR2 YYREEE (reference sequence). The CDR3 extends over 14 amino acids. As DNA, the CDR3 is TGTGCCAGCAGCTTCGGTCGGGCTAATCAGCCCCAGCATTTT. It codes for CASSFGRANQPQHF.

The genes are TRBV9 and TRBJ1-1; D gene unclear. Trimming took off 2 bases at V and 4 bases at J, with 12 bases between the two ends. Germline assignment: CDR1 SGDLS and CDR2 YYNGEE. The CDR3 is 14 amino acids. In DNA, the CDR3 is TGTGCCAGCAGCGTTGTGGACTGGGGCACTGAAGCTTTCTTT. This codes for CASSVVDWGTEAFF.

The rearrangement joins TRBV6-2 or TRBV6-3 to TRBJ2-7; possible D gene TRBD1, 6 bases. Trimming left V 6 bases short and J 3 bases short, with 18 bases between. CDR3 length: 15 residues. CDR1 MNHEY and CDR2 SVGEGT come from the germline V gene. This chain's CDR3 is CASSRLQGPNYEQYF. The CDR3, as DNA: TGTGCCAGCAGCCGGCTTCAGGGGCCAAACTACGAGCAGTACTTC.